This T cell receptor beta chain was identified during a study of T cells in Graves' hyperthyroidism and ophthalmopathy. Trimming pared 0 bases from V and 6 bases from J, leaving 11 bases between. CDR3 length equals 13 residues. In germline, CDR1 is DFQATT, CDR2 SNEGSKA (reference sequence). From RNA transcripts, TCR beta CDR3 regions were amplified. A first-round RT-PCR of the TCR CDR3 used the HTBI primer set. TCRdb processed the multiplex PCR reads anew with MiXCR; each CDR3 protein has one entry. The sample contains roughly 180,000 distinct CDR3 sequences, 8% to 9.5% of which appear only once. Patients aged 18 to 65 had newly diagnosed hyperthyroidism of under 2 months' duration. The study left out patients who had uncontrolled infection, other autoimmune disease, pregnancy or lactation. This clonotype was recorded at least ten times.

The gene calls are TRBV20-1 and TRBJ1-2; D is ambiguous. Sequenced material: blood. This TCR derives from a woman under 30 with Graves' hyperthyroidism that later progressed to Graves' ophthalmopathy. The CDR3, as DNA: TGCAGTGCTAGAGATCTTAACTCGAATGGCTACACCTTC. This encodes CSARDLNSNGYTF.